This T cell receptor beta chain came from a study of blood T cell repertoires in COVID-19. Overall study context: Specimens from acute and convalescent COVID-19 originated in the United States, Italy and Spain. T cells, B-cell-depleted T cells, or PBMCs provided the cDNA or gDNA that served as material.

Per the original methods: Estimates of nucleated cell counts were drawn from the amplification of reference gene primers. The assay was immunoSEQ multiplex PCR, and TCRdb's table has in-frame clones only and misses some. V and J calls and clone size follow that table, whereas D and trimming were derived from the DNA. The table has roughly 250,000 clones, about 83% seen once. Sequenced input: peripheral blood. This sequence originates from a man aged 50 or older with acute or convalescent COVID-19.

For the CDR3, the DNA is TGTGCCAGTAGTGCCCAAAGGGGAGGGGAAGGGACTGAAGCTTTCTTT. Its protein is CASSAQRGGEGTEAFF. J is TRBJ1-1 and V is TRBV19; D is perhaps TRBD1 (5 bases). Germline loops: CDR1 LNHDA, CDR2 SQIVND (reference sequence). The CDR3 has 16 amino acids. Trimming left V 5 bases short and J 5 bases short, with 21 bases between.